The 32 T cell receptor beta chains in this list originate from one sample, sequenced in a study of T cell responses to AZD1222 COVID-19 vaccine. Profiling relied on immunoSEQ multiplex PCR, and the TCRdb table lists in-frame clones only, not all of them. The repertoire holds approximately 44,000 clones, with around 81% as singletons. The sample in question was peripheral blood, obtained on day 0 of AZD1222 vaccination. The origin of the receptors is an adult in good health.

The chain is built from TRBV7-2 and TRBJ1-6, with D tentatively TRBD1 (5 bases). Between the trimmed V and J ends, which lost 4 bases and 9 bases, there was a span of 16 bases. Germline V gene sequence: CDR1 SGHTA, CDR2 FQGNSA. The CDR3 is 15 amino acids. The CDR3: CASSSRTLAFSPLHF. The CDR3 DNA follows: TGTGCCAGCAGCTCGCGGACACTGGCTTTTTCACCCCTCCACTTT.

The chain is built from TRBV28 and TRBJ1-4; 10 bases match TRBD1. J was trimmed by 8 bases and V by 9 bases; bases with no gene match: 9. The CDR3 totals 14 residues. Germline assignment: CDR1 MDHEN and CDR2 SYDVKM. CDR3 sequence reads: CASIGTGVLEKLFF. For the CDR3, the DNA is TGTGCCAGTATCGGGACAGGGGTTCTCGAAAAACTGTTTTTT.

V gene TRBV5-1 combines with J gene TRBJ1-2; 7 positions agree with TRBD1. The ends lost 4 bases at V and 2 bases at J; junction bases unmatched: 5. The CDR3 runs 14 residues. Germline V gene data show CDR1 as SGHRS and CDR2 as YFSETQ. The CDR3 region is CASSATTGNYGYTF. The DNA of the CDR3 is TGCGCCAGCAGCGCGACGACAGGGAACTATGGCTACACCTTC.

The rearrangement links TRBV6-1 to TRBJ2-7, with 8 bases identical to TRBD1. Trimming removed 2 bases from V and 3 bases from J; junction bases left unmatched: 3. Germline V gene lookup returns CDR1 MNHNS and CDR2 SASEGT. There are 14 residues in the CDR3. The chain's CDR3 is CASSELDRDYEQYF. CDR3 bases: TGTGCCAGCAGTGAATTGGACAGGGACTACGAGCAGTACTTC.

The chain links TRBV6-5 to TRBJ2-3; the D gene is possibly TRBD1 (7 bases). With 0 bases removed from V and 4 bases from J, the gap between germline ends came to 14 bases. Germline V lookup: CDR1 MNHEY, CDR2 SVGAGI. The CDR3 is 16 residues long. The CDR3 here is CASSYSQGGGPDTQYF. CDR3 nucleotides: TGTGCCAGCAGTTACTCTCAGGGGGGAGGCCCAGATACGCAGTATTTT.

The CDR3: CASSYGRTRTDTQYF. CDR3 bases: TGTGCCAGCAGTTACGGGCGTACGCGCACAGATACGCAGTATTTT. The chain combines TRBV6-5 with TRBJ2-3; D ambiguous. Germline lookup yields CDR1 MNHEY and CDR2 SVGAGI. CDR3 length: 15 amino acids. The V and J ends lost 2 bases and 1 base respectively, with 10 bases between them.

The CDR3, as DNA: TGTGCCAGCAGCCTCCAGACGGGACTTACGCTCCAGGAGACCCAGTACTTC. Its protein is CASSLQTGLTLQETQYF. The chain carries TRBV12-1 and TRBJ2-5; the DNA was not used to check the table's D call, TRBD2. TRBV12-1 is classified as a pseudogene. The CDR3 is made up of 17 amino acids.

This clone has just one count. The genes are TRBV6-5 and TRBJ2-1; D possibly corresponds to TRBD2 (6 bases). The CDR3 sequence is 15 residues long. Germline V lookup: CDR1 MNHEY, CDR2 SVGAGI. Trimming shortened V by 2 bases and J by 0 bases, and 8 bases separated the two germline ends. CDR3 sequence (DNA): TGTGCCAGCAGTTACGGGGGGAGCTCCTACAATGAGCAGTTCTTC. It translates to CASSYGGSSYNEQFF.

This rearrangement joins TRBV6-6 to TRBJ2-5; either TRBD1 or TRBD2 may fit D (5 bases each). Trimming cost V 5 bases and J 4 bases, with 14 bases left between them. The CDR3 consists of 14 residues. Germline values: CDR1 MNHNY, CDR2 SVGAGI (reference sequence). The CDR3 loop reads CASSLTGQRETQYF. DNA for the CDR3: TGTGCCAGCAGTCTTACGGGGCAGAGAGAGACCCAGTACTTC.

The chain combines TRBV30 with TRBJ1-2, with D possibly TRBD1 on 5 matching bases. The germline V gene has CDR1 GTSNPN and CDR2 SVGIG (reference sequence). Trimming removed 3 bases at V and 8 bases at J, with 16 bases between. The CDR3 runs 13 residues. CDR3 loop: CAWRAREYEGYTF. In DNA form, the CDR3 reads TGTGCCTGGAGGGCCAGGGAGTATGAGGGCTACACCTTC.

This rearrangement joins TRBV5-5 to TRBJ1-1; TRBD1 might be the D (6 bases). The CDR3 extends over 16 amino acids. The germline gives CDR1 SGHKS, CDR2 YYEKEE (reference sequence). V was clipped by 1 base and J by 7 bases, with 20 bases between them. The CDR3 sequence: CASSLTDSRLLGEAFF. For the CDR3, the DNA is TGTGCCAGCAGCTTGACGGACAGCAGGCTGCTGGGTGAAGCTTTCTTT.

The V call is TRBV9, the J call TRBJ2-3; TRBD2 matches 7 bases. Germline V CDR1 and CDR2: SGDLS, YYNGEE. This CDR3 has 15 amino acids. Trimming took 4 bases from V and 3 from J; bases not matched to a gene: 8. The CDR3 coding sequence is TGTGCCAGCAGCAAGTGGGACTACCTTACAGATACGCAGTATTTT. This encodes CASSKWDYLTDTQYF.

The chain couples TRBV10-2 to TRBJ2-7, with D possibly being TRBD1 (5 bases). Trimming cost V 4 bases and J 2 bases, with 9 bases left between them. Germline V CDR1 and CDR2: WSHSY, SAAADI. This CDR3 spans 13 amino acids. CDR3 protein: CASSVAGTYEQYF. The CDR3 region has the DNA TGCGCCAGCAGTGTGGCAGGGACCTACGAGCAGTACTTC.

The rearrangement uses TRBV12-3 or TRBV12-4 and TRBJ1-5; a weak D match, TRBD1 (5 bases). The CDR3 contains 12 residues. The V end was cut by 5 bases, the J end by 6 bases, with 8 bases between. Here the CDR3 reads CASSRGGQPQHF. CDR3 sequence (DNA): TGTGCCAGCAGTCGGGGGGGTCAGCCCCAGCATTTT.

This clone was found once. The rearrangement uses TRBV4-3 and TRBJ2-7, with D perhaps TRBD1 or TRBD2 (6 bases each). The CDR3 is 14 amino acids. CDR1 LGHNA and CDR2 YSLEER come from the germline V gene. V was cut by 0 bases and J by 3 bases, with 9 bases left in between. The CDR3, as DNA: TGCGCCAGCAGCCAAGATGGAGGGGGCTACGAGCAGTACTTC. This codes for CASSQDGGGYEQYF.

V gene TRBV29-1 combines with J gene TRBJ2-3; maybe TRBD2 (5 bases). Trimming took off 6 bases at V and 5 bases at J, with 15 bases between the two ends. The CDR3 is 13 amino acids. Germline assignment: CDR1 SQVTM and CDR2 ANQGSEA. CDR3 DNA sequence: TGCAGCGTATTCCCCGGGGAAAAAGATACGCAGTATTTT. Translation gives CSVFPGEKDTQYF.

CDR3 amino acids: CASSFSEDTGELFF. CDR3 coding DNA: TGTGCCAGCAGCTTTTCTGAGGACACCGGGGAGCTGTTTTTT. The chain has TRBV7-6 and TRBJ2-2; D remains ambiguous. Trimming took off 3 bases at V and 3 bases at J, with 8 bases between the two ends. The CDR3 is 14 residues long. Germline-derived CDR1 and CDR2 are SGHVS and FNYEAQ.

The CDR3 sequence is CASSPGHLNTGELFF. DNA of the CDR3: TGCGCCAGCAGCCCGGGACATTTGAACACCGGGGAGCTGTTTTTT. The chain is built from TRBV5-1 and TRBJ2-2; D possibly corresponds to TRBD1 (6 bases). The CDR3 length is 15 residues. Per the germline V gene, CDR1 is SGHRS and CDR2 is YFSETQ. Trimming shortened V by 4 bases and J by 1 base, and 11 bases separated the two germline ends. The variable domain in full, completed from reference TRBV5-1 and TRBJ2-2, reads KAGVTQTPRYLIKTRGQQVTLSCSPISGHRSVSWYQQTPGQGLQFLFEYFSETQRNKGNFPGRFSGRQFSNSRSEMNVSTLELGDSALYLCASSPGHLNTGELFFGEGSRLTVL.

The genes are TRBV7-9 and TRBJ2-6, with D maybe TRBD2 (7 bases). V lost 4 bases to trimming and J lost 0 bases, with 16 bases between them. Germline V gives CDR1 SEHNR, CDR2 FQNEAQ (reference sequence). This CDR3 comprises 18 residues. In DNA form, the CDR3 reads TGTGCCAGCAGCTCCACGGGGGGCGAAACCTCTGGGGCCAACGTCCTGACTTTC. The encoded protein is CASSSTGGETSGANVLTF.

This sequence joins TRBV7-8 and TRBJ1-1; perhaps TRBD1 as D (6 bases). V was pared by 3 bases and J by 6 bases, with 17 bases between. The CDR3 runs to 15 residues. Per germline, CDR1 SGHVS and CDR2 FQNEAQ. The CDR3, as DNA: TGTGCCAGCAGCTTTATCGGGGGGGCCGAGGCTGAAGCTTTCTTT. Translated, it gives CASSFIGGAEAEAFF.

The rearrangement joins TRBV19 to TRBJ1-1, with D maybe TRBD1 (5 bases). CDR1 and CDR2 (germline): LNHDA, SQIVND (reference sequence). CDR3 length: 13 residues. The germline V and J ends were trimmed by 7 bases and 1 base, with 10 bases remaining between them. CDR3: CASKQGGNTEAFF. The CDR3 nucleotides read TGTGCCAGTAAGCAGGGTGGGAACACTGAAGCTTTCTTT.

The chain links TRBV6-1 to TRBJ2-2; the match to TRBD1 covers 8 bases. The V and J ends lost 2 bases and 5 bases, in that order; junction bases with no gene match: 4. From germline, CDR1 is MNHNS and CDR2 SASEGT. The CDR3 consists of 15 residues. The CDR3 loop is CASSEPGGGTGELFF. CDR3 DNA: TGTGCCAGCAGTGAACCAGGGGGCGGAACCGGGGAGCTGTTTTTT.

This clone was recorded a few times. V and J are TRBV7-2 and TRBJ1-2, with D possibly TRBD1 on 5 matching bases. This CDR3 has 14 residues. V was pared by 5 bases and J by 5 bases, with 15 bases between. CDR1 is SGHTA and CDR2 is FQGNSA in the germline V gene. In nucleotides, the CDR3 is TGTGCCAGCAGCGCCTGGACCGGGGGTTATGGCTACACCTTC. Amino acids: CASSAWTGGYGYTF.

The V call is TRBV9, the J call TRBJ1-4; D is unclear. CDR1 and CDR2 (germline): SGDLS, YYNGEE. V shed 0 bases and J shed 0 bases, with 9 bases lying between them. CDR3 length: 16 residues. CDR3 sequence reads: CASSVEGYATNEKLFF. Here the CDR3 DNA reads TGTGCCAGCAGCGTAGAGGGTTATGCAACTAATGAAAAACTGTTTTTT.

The chain recombines TRBV5-4 with TRBJ2-3, with D tentatively TRBD2 (6 bases). This CDR3 contains 15 residues. The V gene lost 2 bases and the J gene lost 4 bases, with 14 bases spanning the gap. Germline V gives CDR1 SGHNT, CDR2 YYREEE (reference sequence). CDR3: CASSFGGTRADTQYF. The CDR3 DNA reads TGTGCCAGCAGCTTTGGGGGGACCCGCGCAGATACGCAGTATTTT.

This chain uses TRBV9 with TRBJ1-1; a weak D match, TRBD1 (5 bases). Germline V gives CDR1 SGDLS, CDR2 YYNGEE. The length of the CDR3 is 13 residues. Trimming pared 4 bases from V and 1 base from J, leaving 8 bases between. The CDR3 spells CASSTTGNTEAFF. For the CDR3, the DNA is TGTGCCAGCAGCACAACAGGGAACACTGAAGCTTTCTTT.

This sequence joins TRBV19 and TRBJ2-1; D remains ambiguous. The germline CDR1 and CDR2 sequences are LNHDA and SQIVND (reference sequence). The V and J ends lost 6 bases and 4 bases respectively, with 7 bases between them. The CDR3 is made up of 12 amino acids. CDR3 bases: TGTGCCAGTAGCTTGGTGTACAATGAGCAGTTCTTC. Its protein is CASSLVYNEQFF.

This chain joins TRBV18 and TRBJ1-1; weak D call: TRBD1 (5 bases). The CDR3 runs 12 residues. Trimming took 5 bases from V and 11 from J, leaving 15 bases between them. The germline gives CDR1 KGHSH, CDR2 LQKENI. For the CDR3, the DNA is TGTGCCAGCTCAACAGAGGAGGGACGGGCTTTCTTT. It specifies CASSTEEGRAFF.

The V gene is TRBV19, the J gene TRBJ1-6; 9 bases align to TRBD1. Germline values: CDR1 LNHDA, CDR2 SQIVND (reference sequence). The V and J ends lost 3 bases and 13 bases, in that order; junction bases with no gene match: 13. The CDR3 has 16 amino acids. DNA for the CDR3: TGTGCCAGTAGTATGGTGGGGTCAACAGGGGGCATGCCCCTCCACTTT. As protein: CASSMVGSTGGMPLHF.

The chain employs TRBV6-1 and TRBJ1-5; TRBD1 agrees at 7 bases. The germline CDR1 and CDR2 sequences are MNHNS and SASEGT. This CDR3 comprises 17 residues. After removal of 4 bases from V and 1 base from J, the junction contained 10 bases not matched to a gene. CDR3: CASSGQGGPSSNQPQHF. The CDR3 nucleotides read TGTGCCAGCAGTGGCCAGGGGGGTCCGTCAAGCAATCAGCCCCAGCATTTT.

This sequence joins TRBV2 and TRBJ1-2; 8 nucleotides agree with TRBD1. Germline assignment: CDR1 SNHLY and CDR2 FYNNEI. V lost 3 bases and J lost 3; bases outside the gene matches: 3. The CDR3 totals 14 residues. DNA for the CDR3: TGTGCCAGCAGTGAGGACAGGGATCACTATGGCTACACCTTC. It codes for CASSEDRDHYGYTF. The full variable domain, with the rest looked up from reference TRBV2 and TRBJ1-2, is EPEVTQTPSHQVTQMGQEVILRCVPISNHLYFYWYRQILGQKVEFLVSFYNNEISEKSEIFDDQFSVERPDGSNFTLKIRSTKLEDSAMYFCASSEDRDHYGYTFGSGTRLTVV.

The gene calls are TRBV11-3 and TRBJ2-3, with 8 nucleotides matching TRBD2. CDR1 is SGHNT and CDR2 is YENEEA in the germline V gene. Unmatched junction bases numbered 9, after V lost 5 bases and J lost 2 bases. There are 16 residues in the CDR3. CDR3 DNA sequence: TGTGCCAGCAGCAGAGGTCTAGCGGGCTACACAGATACGCAGTATTTT. Translation: CASSRGLAGYTDTQYF.